This record looks at one T cell receptor (beta chain) sequence and its context. Its antigen remains unidentified. The data belong to a study of cytomegalovirus exposure and HLA in healthy donors. The study's findings and limits: What was likely a sequencing artifact was a cluster of highly shared sequence variants.

Although they were nominally healthy when sampled, donors likely had unrecorded immune exposures. Primers included in the PCR were 60 Vbeta and 13 Jbeta primers. Profiling relied on immunoSEQ multiplex PCR, and the TCRdb table lists in-frame clones only, not all of them. This sample has about 130,000 clones, with roughly three quarters found just once. In germline, CDR1 is LNHDA, CDR2 SQIVND (reference sequence). V lost 5 bases and J lost 1; bases outside the gene matches: 4. The CDR3 sequence is 14 residues long. The sequence was collected from a man aged 25-45 years in good health and CMV-seronegative. Sequencing input: PBMCs. The J gene is TRBJ2-7, the V gene TRBV19, with 8 bases that match TRBD1. CDR3 nucleotide sequence: TGTGCCAGTAGTGCAGGGGGCTTATCCTACGAGCAGTACTTC. It is translated as CASSAGGLSYEQYF.